Listed below are T cell receptor beta chains from one sample, sequenced in a study of blood T cell repertoires in COVID-19. TCRdb keeps only in-frame clones here, not all; method: immunoSEQ multiplex PCR. The sample carries 200,000 to 250,000 clones, 75% to 90% recorded once. The source material was peripheral blood. The receptors here all came from a woman aged 70-85 years with active or convalescent COVID-19. Both conserved end residues are trimmed from each CDR3. The order of the fields is J gene, V gene, CDR3 protein.

>TRBJ1-6|TRBV5-1
ASSLAQGSDTSPLH
>TRBJ2-7|TRBV3-1/TRBV3-2
ASTRQQGLYEQY
>TRBJ2-3|TRBV11-2
ASSLDRWDRGISDTQY
>TRBJ2-1|TRBV27
ASSLYGGHVYNEQF
>TRBJ1-5|TRBV18
ASSRDINQPQH
>TRBJ2-5|TRBV11-2
ASSFDQGRGETQY
>TRBJ1-6|TRBV30
AWTLTVGSPLH
>TRBJ2-5|TRBV7-2
ASSLGLQRFSETQY
>TRBJ1-3|TRBV9
ASSVGRAGANSGNTIY
>TRBJ2-5|TRBV2
ASSKTSGRLGETQY
>TRBJ1-2|TRBV7-2
ASILQVPINYGYT
>TRBJ2-7|TRBV28
ASSLPTPANEQY
>TRBJ1-1|TRBV5-6
ASSMTGALNTEAF
>TRBJ1-2|TRBV7-2
ASSLSLLQGTYGYT
>TRBJ2-2|TRBV7-9
ASSPVPGQGTGELF
>TRBJ2-5|TRBV7-2
ASSSLRAGRGGETQY
>TRBJ1-4|TRBV3-1/TRBV3-2
ASSPGQAGLF